The TCR beta chain described here comes from a study of cytomegalovirus exposure and HLA in healthy donors. Study at large: There were roughly 110 million unique TCR beta sequences, drawn from about 200 million T cells, in an earlier analysis.

From germline, CDR1 is MNHEY and CDR2 SMNVEV (reference sequence). Trimming took off 5 bases at V and 5 bases at J, with 15 bases between the two ends. The CDR3 covers 14 residues. The PCR employed 60 Vbeta primers together with 13 Jbeta primers. Sequencing used immunoSEQ multiplex PCR; TCRdb keeps in-frame clones, though not all of them. Among under 100,000 clones, 70% were seen once, and the ten largest hold more than 13%. Study-wide results and caveats: Indistinguishable V segments, including TRBV6-2 and TRBV6-3, were excluded.

This clone was seen more than once but under ten times. Its antigen is not identified. V gene TRBV27 combines with J gene TRBJ1-2, with TRBD1 as a possible D gene (6 bases). This TCR derives from a woman between 50 and 59 years old in good health and CMV-seropositive. Input material: PBMCs. CDR3: CASSEDSLTYGYTF. The CDR3 bases are TGTGCCAGCAGTGAGGACAGCCTCACTTATGGCTACACCTTC.